This T cell receptor (beta chain) was captured by sequencing in a study of blood T cell repertoires in COVID-19. The cohort comprised adults aged roughly 18 to 90 years residing in about two dozen US areas. Which cohort a participant joined came from the clinical history participants gave. In the source study's methods: Estimation of nucleated cell counts was performed using reference gene primer amplification. Here immunoSEQ multiplex PCR was the method, and the copy in TCRdb shows in-frame clones only, minus some. V, J and clone size are those of that table, while D and trimming were read from the DNA. There are around 160,000 clones in the sample; around 83% occur only once, and approximately 5.7% lies in the top ten. Germline V CDR1 and CDR2: SGHNT, YYREEE (reference sequence). V trimming: 4 bases; J trimming: 5 bases; junction bases outside the gene matches: 19. The CDR3 consists of 19 residues.

This chain links TRBV5-4 with TRBJ2-5; 11 positions agree with TRBD2. The specimen was PBMCs or T cells enriched from blood (not recorded which). This TCR derives from a woman aged 50 to 60 who had been exposed to COVID-19. CDR3 region: CASSGGRRVSGGGKETQYF. In nucleotides, the CDR3 is TGTGCCAGCAGCGGCGGGAGGAGGGTTAGCGGGGGGGGTAAGGAGACCCAGTACTTC.